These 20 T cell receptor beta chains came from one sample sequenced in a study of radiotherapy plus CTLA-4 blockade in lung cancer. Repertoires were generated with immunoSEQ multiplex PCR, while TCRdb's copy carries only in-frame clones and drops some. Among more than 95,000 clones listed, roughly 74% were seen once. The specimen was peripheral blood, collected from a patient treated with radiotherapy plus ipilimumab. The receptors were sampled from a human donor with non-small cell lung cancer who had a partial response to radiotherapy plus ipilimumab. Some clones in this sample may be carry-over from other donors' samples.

The chain's CDR3 is CASSPTSGRAGEQFF. CDR3 coding DNA: TGCGCCAGCAGCCCCACTAGCGGGAGGGCCGGTGAGCAGTTCTTC. The V and J genes are TRBV5-1 and TRBJ2-1; 13 nucleotides line up with TRBD2. Germline CDR1 SGHRS, CDR2 YFSETQ. V dropped 4 bases and J dropped 9; count of bases not matched to a gene: 7. The CDR3 has 15 residues.

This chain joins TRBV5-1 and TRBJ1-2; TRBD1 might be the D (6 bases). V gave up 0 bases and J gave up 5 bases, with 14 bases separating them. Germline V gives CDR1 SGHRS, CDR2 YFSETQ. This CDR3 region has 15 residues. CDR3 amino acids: CASSLDWGLGYGYTF. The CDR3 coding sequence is TGCGCCAGCAGCTTGGATTGGGGGCTGGGATATGGCTACACCTTC.

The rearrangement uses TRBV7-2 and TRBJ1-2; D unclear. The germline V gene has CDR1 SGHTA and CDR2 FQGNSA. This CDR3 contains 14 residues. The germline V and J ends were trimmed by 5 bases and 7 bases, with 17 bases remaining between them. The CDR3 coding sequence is TGTGCCAGCAGCCTGGGCGTCGGCTCAGGTGGCTACACCTTC. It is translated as CASSLGVGSGGYTF.

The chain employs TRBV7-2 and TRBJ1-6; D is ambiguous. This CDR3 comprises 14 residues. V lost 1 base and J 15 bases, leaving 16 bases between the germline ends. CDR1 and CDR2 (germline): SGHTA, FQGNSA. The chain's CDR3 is CASSLVGRGNVLHF. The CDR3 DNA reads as TGTGCCAGCAGCTTAGTGGGCCGCGGGAACGTCCTCCACTTT.

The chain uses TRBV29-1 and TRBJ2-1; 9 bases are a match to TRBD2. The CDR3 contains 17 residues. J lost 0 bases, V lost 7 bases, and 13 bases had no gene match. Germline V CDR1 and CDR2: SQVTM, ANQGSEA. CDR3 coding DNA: TGCAGCGCCCGCGGGCTAGCGGGGCTAAGCTCCTACAATGAGCAGTTCTTC. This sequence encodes CSARGLAGLSSYNEQFF.

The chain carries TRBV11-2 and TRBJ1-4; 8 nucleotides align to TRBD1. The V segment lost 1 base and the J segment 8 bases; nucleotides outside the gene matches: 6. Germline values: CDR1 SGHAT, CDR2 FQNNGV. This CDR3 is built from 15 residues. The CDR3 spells CASSLGRTGPEKLFF. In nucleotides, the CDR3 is TGTGCCAGCAGCTTAGGGAGGACAGGGCCCGAAAAACTGTTTTTT.

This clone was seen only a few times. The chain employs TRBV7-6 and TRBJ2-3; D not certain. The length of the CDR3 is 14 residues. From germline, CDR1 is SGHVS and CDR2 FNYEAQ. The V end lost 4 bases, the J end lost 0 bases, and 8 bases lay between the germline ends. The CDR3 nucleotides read TGTGCCAGCAGCTCCGAACTGAGCACAGATACGCAGTATTTT. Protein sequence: CASSSELSTDTQYF.

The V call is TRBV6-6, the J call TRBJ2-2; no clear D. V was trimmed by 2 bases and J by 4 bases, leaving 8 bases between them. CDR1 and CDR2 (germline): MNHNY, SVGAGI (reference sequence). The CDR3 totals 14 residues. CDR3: CASSYGQATGELFF. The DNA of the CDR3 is TGTGCCAGCAGTTACGGGCAAGCCACCGGGGAGCTGTTTTTT.

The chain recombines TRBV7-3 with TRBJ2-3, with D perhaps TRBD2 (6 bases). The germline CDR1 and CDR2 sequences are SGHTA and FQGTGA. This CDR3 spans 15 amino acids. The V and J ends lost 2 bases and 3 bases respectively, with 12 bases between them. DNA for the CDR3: TGTGCCAGCAGCTTATACGGGGGAGAGACAGATACGCAGTATTTT. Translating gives CASSLYGGETDTQYF.

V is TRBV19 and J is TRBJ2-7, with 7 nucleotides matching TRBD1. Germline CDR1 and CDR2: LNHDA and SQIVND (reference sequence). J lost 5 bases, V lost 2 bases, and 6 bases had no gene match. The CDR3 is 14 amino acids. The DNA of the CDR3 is TGTGCCAGTAGTATAAGACAGGGAGCTGACGAGCAGTACTTC. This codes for CASSIRQGADEQYF.

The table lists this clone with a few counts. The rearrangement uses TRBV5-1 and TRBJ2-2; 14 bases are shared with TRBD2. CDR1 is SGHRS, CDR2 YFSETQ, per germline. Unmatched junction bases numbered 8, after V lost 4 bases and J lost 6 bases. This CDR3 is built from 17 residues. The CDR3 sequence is CASSTGLAGVFSGELFF. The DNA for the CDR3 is TGCGCCAGCAGCACGGGACTAGCGGGAGTCTTTTCCGGGGAGCTGTTTTTT.

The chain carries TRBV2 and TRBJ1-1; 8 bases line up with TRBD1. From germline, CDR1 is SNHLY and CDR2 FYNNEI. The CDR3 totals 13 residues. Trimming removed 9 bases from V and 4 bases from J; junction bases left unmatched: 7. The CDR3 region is CASRTGISTEAFF. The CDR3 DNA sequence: TGTGCCAGTAGGACAGGGATTTCCACTGAAGCTTTCTTT. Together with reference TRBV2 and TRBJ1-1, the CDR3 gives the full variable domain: EPEVTQTPSHQVTQMGQEVILRCVPISNHLYFYWYRQILGQKVEFLVSFYNNEISEKSEIFDDQFSVERPDGSNFTLKIRSTKLEDSAMYFCASRTGISTEAFFGQGTRLTVV.

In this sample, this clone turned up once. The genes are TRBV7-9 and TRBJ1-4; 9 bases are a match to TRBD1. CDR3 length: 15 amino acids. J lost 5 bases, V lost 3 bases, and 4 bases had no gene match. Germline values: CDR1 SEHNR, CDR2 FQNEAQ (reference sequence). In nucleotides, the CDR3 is TGTGCCAGCAGCTTCGCCGGGACAGGGAATGAAAAACTGTTTTTT. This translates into CASSFAGTGNEKLFF.

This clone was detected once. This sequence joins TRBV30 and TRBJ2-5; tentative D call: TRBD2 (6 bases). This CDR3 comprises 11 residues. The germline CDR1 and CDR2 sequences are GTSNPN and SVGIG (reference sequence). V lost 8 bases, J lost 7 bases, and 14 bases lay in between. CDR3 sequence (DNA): TGTGCCCGACTCTACGGGGGGACCCAGTACTTC. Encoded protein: CARLYGGTQYF.

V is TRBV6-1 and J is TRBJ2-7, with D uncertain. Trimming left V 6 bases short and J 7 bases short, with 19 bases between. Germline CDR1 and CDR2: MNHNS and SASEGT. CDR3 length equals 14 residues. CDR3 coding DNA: TGTGCCAGCAGACTTGATCCTCGGAGTGGGGAGCAGTACTTC. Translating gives CASRLDPRSGEQYF.

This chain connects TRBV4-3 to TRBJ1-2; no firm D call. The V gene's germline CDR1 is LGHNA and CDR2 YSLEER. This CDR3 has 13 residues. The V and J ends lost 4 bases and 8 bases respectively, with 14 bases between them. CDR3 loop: CASSRNIGEGYTF. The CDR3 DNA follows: TGCGCCAGCAGCCGAAACATCGGAGAAGGCTACACCTTC.

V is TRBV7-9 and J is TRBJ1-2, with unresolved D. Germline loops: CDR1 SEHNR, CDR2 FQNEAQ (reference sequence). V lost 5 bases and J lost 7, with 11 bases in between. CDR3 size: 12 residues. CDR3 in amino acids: CASSEGVGGYTF. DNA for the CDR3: TGTGCCAGCAGCGAGGGCGTGGGTGGCTACACCTTC.

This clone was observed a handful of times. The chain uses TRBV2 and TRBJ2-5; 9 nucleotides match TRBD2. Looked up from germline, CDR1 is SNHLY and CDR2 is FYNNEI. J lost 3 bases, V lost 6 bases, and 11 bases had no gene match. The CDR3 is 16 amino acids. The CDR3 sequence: CASRDMRAGGKETQYF. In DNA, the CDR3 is TGTGCCAGCAGGGATATGCGTGCGGGGGGGAAAGAGACCCAGTACTTC.

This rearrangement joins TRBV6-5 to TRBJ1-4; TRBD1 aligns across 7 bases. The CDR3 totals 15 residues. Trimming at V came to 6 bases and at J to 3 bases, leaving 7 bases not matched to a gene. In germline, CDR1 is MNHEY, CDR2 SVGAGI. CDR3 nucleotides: TGTGCCAGCAGGGGGGACAGCCGGCCTAATGAAAAACTGTTTTTT. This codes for CASRGDSRPNEKLFF.

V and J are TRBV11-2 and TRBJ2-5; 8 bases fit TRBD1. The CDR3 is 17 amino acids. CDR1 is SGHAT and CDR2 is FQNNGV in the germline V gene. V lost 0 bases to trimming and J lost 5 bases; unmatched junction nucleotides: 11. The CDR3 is CASSLDLTRQGSETQYF. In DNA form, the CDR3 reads TGTGCCAGCAGCTTAGATTTAACGCGACAGGGGAGTGAGACCCAGTACTTC. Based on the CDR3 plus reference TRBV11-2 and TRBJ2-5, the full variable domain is EAGVAQSPRYKIIEKRQSVAFWCNPISGHATLYWYQQILGQGPKLLIQFQNNGVVDDSQLPKDRFSAERLKGVDSTLKIQPAKLEDSAVYLCASSLDLTRQGSETQYFGPGTRLLVL.